This T cell receptor (beta chain) was captured in a study of blood T cell repertoires in COVID-19. At the level of the study: The samples span acute and convalescent COVID-19 from the United States, Italy and Spain.

Source study methods: Researchers report that nucleated cell counts were estimated from reference gene primer amplification. Profiling relied on immunoSEQ multiplex PCR, and the TCRdb table lists in-frame clones only, not all of them. The DNA gave D and trimming, while V, J and clone size come from that table. The sample has more than 100,000 clones; less than 90% are singletons. J lost 6 bases, V lost 5 bases, and 6 bases had no gene match. In germline, CDR1 is SEHNR, CDR2 FQNEAQ (reference sequence). This CDR3 comprises 14 residues. The rearrangement links TRBV7-9 to TRBJ1-2; 10 positions match TRBD1. Material: peripheral blood. The receptor comes from a woman aged 25 to 39 who had recovered from COVID-19. The DNA for the CDR3 is TGTGCCAGCAGCCCGGACAGGGGGTTGGATGGCTACACCTTC. It encodes CASSPDRGLDGYTF.